This T cell receptor beta chain was identified in a study of shared clonotypes between healthy human individuals. This CDR3 comprises 15 residues. Germline CDR1 reads MNHEY; CDR2 reads SMNVEV (reference sequence). The ends were cut back, 2 bases at V and 4 bases at J, with 12 bases in the middle. Study-level findings and limits: Against clonotypes common to all four donors, non-shared ones had lower generation probabilities.

Naive CD8 isolation took CD45RO-negative cells positively selected for CCR7 and excluded terminally differentiated effector memory CD45RA+ cells. Concerning this clone: The antigen is undetermined.

Here immunoSEQ multiplex PCR was the method, and the copy in TCRdb shows in-frame clones only, minus some. The data hold roughly 890,000 clones, with over 90% observed a single time. This clonotype was obtained from a man aged 25-45 years in good health. The source material was naive CD8+ T cells sorted from blood. V gene TRBV27 combines with J gene TRBJ2-1; D is ambiguous. This CDR3 reads CASSLNPTAYNEQFF. CDR3 nucleotides: TGTGCCAGCAGTTTAAATCCGACGGCTTACAATGAGCAGTTCTTC.